The sample holds many counts of the clone carrying this TCR beta chain. The sample is drawn from a study of blood T cells in healthy people across ages. A J-beta primer mix and a sample-barcoded 5' primer were used in a second PCR of about 6 to 12 cycles. MiXCR, applied by TCRdb to the 5' RACE reads, yields one record per CDR3 protein. The table shows some 880,000 distinct CDR3 sequences, with around 34% occurring only once. The sequence derives from a man between 18 and 29 years old in good health. Sequences were obtained from blood.

CDR3 bases: TGTGCCAGCAGCTTAGGGGCAGGCTATTCCTACGAGCAGTACTTC. Encoded protein: CASSLGAGYSYEQYF. This chain joins TRBV7-9 and TRBJ2-7; D uncertain. The length of the CDR3 is 15 residues. The V gene's germline CDR1 is SEHNR and CDR2 FQNEAQ (reference sequence). Deletions cut 1 base from V and 1 base from J, with 11 bases between.